The 26 T cell receptor beta chains below all came from one sample that was sequenced in a study of blood T cell repertoires in COVID-19. TCRdb's copy holds only in-frame clones and misses some; the assay was immunoSEQ multiplex PCR. The sample includes 40,000 to 50,000 clones, 88% of them seen just once. The sample taken for sequencing was peripheral blood. These receptors were collected from a human donor in a cohort sampled during active COVID-19.

This clone has only one observation. The DNA of the CDR3 is TGCGCCAGCAGCTTGAACTCCGGGACTAGCGGGAGAGATGAGCAGTTCTTC. This codes for CASSLNSGTSGRDEQFF. The chain uses TRBV5-1 and TRBJ2-1, with 14 bases matching TRBD2. This CDR3 spans 17 amino acids. Germline V lookup: CDR1 SGHRS, CDR2 YFSETQ. The junction had 8 bases not matched to a gene; V was cut back by 1 base and J by 8 bases.

This clone has just one count. This CDR3 reads CASSLRAGVRYEQYF. As DNA, the CDR3 is TGTGCCAGCAGTTTACGGGCGGGAGTAAGGTACGAGCAGTACTTC. The chain couples TRBV28 to TRBJ2-7, with 7 bases aligning to TRBD2. V lost 2 bases and J lost 4; bases outside the gene matches: 8. The CDR3 is 15 amino acids. Germline loops: CDR1 MDHEN, CDR2 SYDVKM. Variable domain in full (rest from reference TRBV28 and TRBJ2-7): DVKVTQSSRYLVKRTGEKVFLECVQDMDHENMFWYRQDPGLGLRLIYFSYDVKMKEKGDIPEGYSVSREKKERFSLILESASTNQTSMYLCASSLRAGVRYEQYFGPGTRLTVT.

The gene calls are TRBV3-1 (or the pseudogene TRBV3-2) and TRBJ2-7, with 13 positions matching TRBD2. V dropped 4 bases and J dropped 2; count of bases not matched to a gene: 11. The CDR3 runs to 18 residues. The germline V gene encodes CDR1 LGHDT and CDR2 YNNKEL (reference sequence). This CDR3 reads CASSPGTSGESSPYEQYF. CDR3 sequence (DNA): TGTGCCAGCAGCCCGGGGACTAGCGGGGAAAGTAGCCCCTACGAGCAGTACTTC.

This chain joins TRBV18 and TRBJ2-1; D not resolved. The V end lost 3 bases, the J end lost 6 bases, and 9 bases lay between the germline ends. Germline V gives CDR1 KGHSH, CDR2 LQKENI. The CDR3 has 13 residues. Written as DNA, the CDR3 is TGTGCCAGCTCACCGAGTCCGGGCAATGAGCAGTTCTTC. Translated, it gives CASSPSPGNEQFF.

The chain joins TRBV7-8 to TRBJ2-5, with 12 nucleotides matching TRBD2. CDR3 length equals 16 residues. V was clipped by 2 bases and J by 5 bases; unmatched bases: 6. Germline assignment: CDR1 SGHVS and CDR2 FQNEAQ. The CDR3 DNA reads TGTGCCAGCAGCTTACTAGCGGGAGGGCCGTGGGAGACCCAGTACTTC. Its protein product is CASSLLAGGPWETQYF.

The rearrangement joins TRBV28 to TRBJ1-2; 10 bases fit TRBD1. The CDR3 is 15 amino acids. Germline CDR1 MDHEN, CDR2 SYDVKM. J gave up 7 bases and V 4 bases, and 9 bases lay outside the gene matches. CDR3 region: CASSSTGTGVGGYTF. In DNA form, the CDR3 reads TGTGCCAGCAGTTCAACCGGGACAGGGGTCGGTGGCTACACCTTC.

This chain uses TRBV5-1 with TRBJ2-7; 7 bases map to TRBD2. Unmatched junction bases numbered 7, after V lost 4 bases and J lost 3 bases. This CDR3 comprises 14 residues. Germline V gene data show CDR1 as SGHRS and CDR2 as YFSETQ. This CDR3 is CASSPGTTNYEQYF. The CDR3 DNA reads as TGCGCCAGCAGCCCGGGGACTACAAACTACGAGCAGTACTTC.

The V gene is TRBV10-3, the J gene TRBJ1-3; D is perhaps TRBD1 (6 bases). V gave up 10 bases and J gave up 5 bases, with 18 bases separating them. The germline gives CDR1 ENHRY, CDR2 SYGVKD. CDR3 size: 14 residues. The CDR3 region has the DNA TGTGCCAGTAAAGAGGGGACAAGTCGAAACACCATATATTTT. Translation gives CASKEGTSRNTIYF.

The chain recombines TRBV7-9 with TRBJ1-1; 8 nucleotides line up with TRBD1. Germline V gene data show CDR1 as SEHNR and CDR2 as FQNEAQ (reference sequence). The J segment lost 1 base and the V segment lost 5 bases, leaving 12 bases of the junction unmatched. This CDR3 region has 17 residues. CDR3 protein: CASSQIQGGQRNTEAFF. CDR3 coding DNA: TGTGCCAGCAGCCAAATACAGGGGGGGCAGAGGAACACTGAAGCTTTCTTT. Variable domain in full (rest from reference TRBV7-9 and TRBJ1-1): DTGVSQNPRHKITKRGQNVTFRCDPISEHNRLYWYRQTLGQGPEFLTYFQNEAQLEKSRLLSDRFSAERPKGSFSTLEIQRTEQGDSAMYLCASSQIQGGQRNTEAFFGQGTRLTVV.

The sample holds a few counts of this clone. V gene TRBV2 combines with J gene TRBJ1-1; the D gene is possibly TRBD1 (6 bases). Trimming removed 2 bases from V and 5 bases from J, with 9 bases in between. The CDR3 sequence is 13 residues long. CDR1 is SNHLY, CDR2 FYNNEI, per germline. CDR3 DNA sequence: TGTGCCAGCAGTGAAACAGGGTTTACTGAAGCTTTCTTT. Residues: CASSETGFTEAFF.

This chain uses TRBV7-9 with TRBJ2-1, with 11 bases that match TRBD1. Germline V CDR1 and CDR2: SEHNR, FQNEAQ (reference sequence). Trimming cost V 5 bases and J 5 bases; bases outside gene matches: 5. The CDR3 covers 15 residues. CDR3: CASSPRDRGDNEQFF. CDR3 in DNA: TGTGCCAGCAGCCCCCGGGACAGGGGGGACAATGAGCAGTTCTTC.

V and J are TRBV5-1 and TRBJ2-1; 7 bases match TRBD2. Germline trimming cut 5 bases from V and 10 bases from J; bases unmatched to any gene: 9. The CDR3 sequence is 13 residues long. Germline V gene lookup returns CDR1 SGHRS and CDR2 YFSETQ. The DNA for the CDR3 is TGCGCCAGCAGTTCCCCGGGGGGACCCGAGCAGTTCTTC. This translates into CASSSPGGPEQFF.

The chain has TRBV28 and TRBJ2-1; D call uncertain. V lost 6 bases to trimming and J lost 0 bases, with 12 bases between them. The length of the CDR3 is 15 residues. Germline V CDR1 and CDR2: MDHEN, SYDVKM. CDR3 coding DNA: TGTGCCAGCAGCTCAGAGGTCTCCTCCTACAATGAGCAGTTCTTC. This gives the protein CASSSEVSSYNEQFF. Full variable domain (remainder filled in from reference TRBV28 and TRBJ2-1): DVKVTQSSRYLVKRTGEKVFLECVQDMDHENMFWYRQDPGLGLRLIYFSYDVKMKEKGDIPEGYSVSREKKERFSLILESASTNQTSMYLCASSSEVSSYNEQFFGPGTRLTVL.

V usage is TRBV5-5 and J usage is TRBJ2-7; no clear D. Looked up from germline, CDR1 is SGHKS and CDR2 is YYEKEE (reference sequence). The ends were cut back, 0 bases at V and 0 bases at J, with 16 bases in the middle. This CDR3 contains 17 residues. In DNA, the CDR3 is TGTGCCAGCAGCTTGGGGGCAGGCCACCGTTTCTCCTACGAGCAGTACTTC. Amino acids: CASSLGAGHRFSYEQYF.

The gene calls are TRBV10-3 and TRBJ2-7; 7 positions agree with TRBD1. Germline V gives CDR1 ENHRY, CDR2 SYGVKD. The junction had 9 bases not matched to a gene; V was cut back by 10 bases and J by 3 bases. The CDR3 loop spans 13 amino acids. The CDR3: CATLGTDDYEQYF. CDR3 sequence (DNA): TGTGCCACCCTTGGGACAGACGACTACGAGCAGTACTTC.

The V call is TRBV9, the J call TRBJ1-5, with D hard to call. V was clipped by 0 bases and J by 1 base, with 8 bases between them. Germline CDR1 reads SGDLS; CDR2 reads YYNGEE. The CDR3 has 15 residues. CDR3 sequence: CASSVGGESNQPQHF. CDR3 DNA: TGTGCCAGCAGCGTAGGCGGAGAAAGCAATCAGCCCCAGCATTTT.

This chain links TRBV24-1 with TRBJ2-7, with D possibly TRBD2 on 6 matching bases. Germline CDR1 KGHDR, CDR2 SFDVKD. With 4 bases removed from V and 2 bases from J, the gap between germline ends came to 11 bases. This CDR3 has 14 amino acids. The CDR3 DNA follows: TGTGCCACCAGTGACGGGGGACTTCCCTACGAGCAGTACTTC. Protein: CATSDGGLPYEQYF.

This chain joins TRBV19 and TRBJ2-2; 10 bases align to TRBD2. The trim removed 1 base at V and 6 bases at J, leaving 2 bases unmatched. This CDR3 spans 15 amino acids. The germline gives CDR1 LNHDA, CDR2 SQIVND (reference sequence). In DNA form, the CDR3 reads TGTGCCAGTAGTATAGTAGCGGGAGGCTCCGGGGAGCTGTTTTTT. As protein: CASSIVAGGSGELFF.

This chain joins TRBV24-1 and TRBJ2-1, with a possible D match to TRBD2 (6 bases). Germline lookup yields CDR1 KGHDR and CDR2 SFDVKD. The CDR3 has 13 residues. Trimming cost V 7 bases and J 6 bases, with 12 bases left between them. In nucleotides, the CDR3 is TGTGCCACCAGGGAGGGGCTTGGCAATGAGCAGTTCTTC. Translation: CATREGLGNEQFF.

This clone was observed a handful of times. The V gene is TRBV7-9, the J gene TRBJ2-7; TRBD1 matches at 12 bases. V was clipped by 4 bases and J by 6 bases; unmatched bases: 13. CDR1 and CDR2 from the germline V gene are SEHNR and FQNEAQ (reference sequence). The length of the CDR3 is 17 residues. The CDR3 is CASSSRDRGRSSVEQYF. The CDR3 DNA reads as TGTGCCAGCAGCTCCCGGGACAGGGGGCGCAGCTCCGTCGAGCAGTACTTC.

The chain uses TRBV5-3 and TRBJ2-2, with TRBD2 matching over 12 bases. TRBV5-3 is placed among ORFs of uncertain function. The trim removed 1 base at V and 5 bases at J, leaving 6 bases unmatched. The CDR3 length is 17 residues. The CDR3 is CARSLPSGRAITGELFF. The CDR3 nucleotides read TGTGCCAGAAGCTTGCCTAGCGGGAGGGCCATTACCGGGGAGCTGTTTTTT.

The V call is TRBV11-3, the J call TRBJ2-3; D unclear. Germline CDR1 reads SGHNT; CDR2 reads YENEEA. The CDR3 is made up of 13 amino acids. Trimming removed 3 bases from V and 2 bases from J, with 6 bases in between. Here the CDR3 DNA reads TGTGCCAGCAGCTTTACTGCCACAGATACGCAGTATTTT. Translating it yields CASSFTATDTQYF. Full variable domain (outside the CDR3, taken from reference TRBV11-3 and TRBJ2-3): EAGVVQSPRYKIIEKKQPVAFWCNPISGHNTLYWYLQNLGQGPELLIRYENEEAVDDSQLPKDRFSAERLKGVDSTLKIQPAELGDSAVYLCASSFTATDTQYFGPGTRLTVL.

This chain connects TRBV9 to TRBJ2-7; 10 bases are a match to TRBD2. V gave up 3 bases and J gave up 3 bases; unmatched junction bases: 9. CDR3 length: 16 amino acids. The germline CDR1 and CDR2 sequences are SGDLS and YYNGEE. The CDR3 sequence: CASSARAGTSVYEQYF. The CDR3 nucleotides read TGTGCCAGCAGCGCCCGAGCTGGGACTAGCGTCTACGAGCAGTACTTC.

The V and J genes are TRBV20-1 and TRBJ1-2; D remains ambiguous. The CDR3 has 10 amino acids. V shed 3 bases and J shed 13 bases, with 12 bases lying between them. Germline V gene lookup returns CDR1 DFQATT and CDR2 SNEGSKA (reference sequence). The CDR3 protein is CSASESLGTF. The CDR3 nucleotides read TGCAGTGCTAGTGAATCTCTCGGCACCTTC.

The CDR3 region has the DNA TGCGCCAGCAGCCCCGGAGGAGCGGGGGGCCGGGAGACCCAGTACTTC. Translation: CASSPGGAGGRETQYF. This chain uses TRBV5-1 with TRBJ2-5, with TRBD2 matching 9 bases. Germline loops: CDR1 SGHRS, CDR2 YFSETQ. The CDR3 sequence is 16 residues long. With 4 bases clipped from V and 5 bases from J, the junction kept 12 bases outside the gene matches.

This clone came up a few times. V and J are TRBV7-8 and TRBJ1-5; maybe TRBD1 (5 bases). Germline-derived CDR1 and CDR2 are SGHVS and FQNEAQ. V gave up 5 bases and J gave up 7 bases, with 15 bases separating them. CDR3 length: 14 amino acids. The CDR3, as DNA: TGTGCCAGCAGCGGGTCAGGGTTTGGACAGCCCCAGCATTTT. Its protein product is CASSGSGFGQPQHF.